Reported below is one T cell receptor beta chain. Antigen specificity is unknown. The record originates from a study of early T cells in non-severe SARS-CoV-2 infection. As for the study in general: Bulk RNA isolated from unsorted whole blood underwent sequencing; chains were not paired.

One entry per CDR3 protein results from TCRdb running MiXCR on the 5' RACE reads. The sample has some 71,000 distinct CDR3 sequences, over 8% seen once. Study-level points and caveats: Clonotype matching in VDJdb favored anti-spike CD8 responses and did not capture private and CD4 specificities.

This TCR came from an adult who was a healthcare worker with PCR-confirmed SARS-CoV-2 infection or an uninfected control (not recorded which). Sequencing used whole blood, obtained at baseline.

The DNA of the CDR3 is TGTGCCAGCAGCCAAGATCTAGGACTAGCATACACAGATACGCAGTATTTT. It specifies CASSQDLGLAYTDTQYF. The chain links TRBV14 to TRBJ2-3, with 8 bases matching TRBD2. Germline V gives CDR1 SGHDN, CDR2 FVKESK. After removal of 0 bases from V and 2 bases from J, the junction contained 7 bases not matched to a gene. The CDR3 loop spans 17 amino acids.